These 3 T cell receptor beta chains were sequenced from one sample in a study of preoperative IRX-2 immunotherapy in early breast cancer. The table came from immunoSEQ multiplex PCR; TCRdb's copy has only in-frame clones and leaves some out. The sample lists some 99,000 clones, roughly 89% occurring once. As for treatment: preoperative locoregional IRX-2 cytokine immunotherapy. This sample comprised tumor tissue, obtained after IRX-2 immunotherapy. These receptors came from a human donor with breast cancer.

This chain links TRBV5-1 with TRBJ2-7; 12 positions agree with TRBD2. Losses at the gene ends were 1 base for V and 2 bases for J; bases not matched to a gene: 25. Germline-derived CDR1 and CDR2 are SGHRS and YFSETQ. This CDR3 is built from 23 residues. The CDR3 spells CASSLRPVLPTSGSASLPYEQYF. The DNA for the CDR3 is TGCGCCAGCAGCTTGAGGCCAGTACTACCGACTAGCGGGAGTGCTTCCCTTCCCTACGAGCAGTACTTC.

In DNA form, the CDR3 reads TGCGCCAGCAGCTTGGAATGGACAGGGACTGATGAGCAGTTCTTC. This encodes CASSLEWTGTDEQFF. The chain uses TRBV5-1 and TRBJ2-1; 8 nucleotides match TRBD1. J lost 8 bases, V lost 0 bases, and 7 bases had no gene match. Germline values: CDR1 SGHRS, CDR2 YFSETQ. This CDR3 region has 15 residues.

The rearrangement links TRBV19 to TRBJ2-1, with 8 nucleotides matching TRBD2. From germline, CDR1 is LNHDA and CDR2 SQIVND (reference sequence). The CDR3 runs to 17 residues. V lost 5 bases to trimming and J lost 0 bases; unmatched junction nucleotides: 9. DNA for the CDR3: TGTGCCAGTAGTGGTCTTAGCGGGAAGGCCTCCTACAATGAGCAGTTCTTC. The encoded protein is CASSGLSGKASYNEQFF. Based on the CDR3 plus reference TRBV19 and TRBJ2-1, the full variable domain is DGGITQSPKYLFRKEGQNVTLSCEQNLNHDAMYWYRQDPGQGLRLIYYSQIVNDFQKGDIAEGYSVSREKKESFPLTVTSAQKNPTAFYLCASSGLSGKASYNEQFFGPGTRLTVL.